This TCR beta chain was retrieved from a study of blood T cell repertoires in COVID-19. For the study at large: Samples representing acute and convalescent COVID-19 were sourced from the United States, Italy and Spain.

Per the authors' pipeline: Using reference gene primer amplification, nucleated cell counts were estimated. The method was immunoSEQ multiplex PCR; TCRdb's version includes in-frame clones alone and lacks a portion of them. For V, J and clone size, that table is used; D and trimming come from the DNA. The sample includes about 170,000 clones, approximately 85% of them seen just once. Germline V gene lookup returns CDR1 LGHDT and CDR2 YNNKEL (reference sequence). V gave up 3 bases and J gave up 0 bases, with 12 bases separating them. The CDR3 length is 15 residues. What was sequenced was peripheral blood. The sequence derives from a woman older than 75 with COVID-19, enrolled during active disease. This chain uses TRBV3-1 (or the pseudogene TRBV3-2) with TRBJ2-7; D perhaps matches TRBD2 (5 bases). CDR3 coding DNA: TGTGCCAGCAGCCAGCGCCGGGGAAGCTCCTACGAGCAGTACTTC. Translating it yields CASSQRRGSSYEQYF.